The 18 T cell receptor beta chains in this list originate from one sample, sequenced in a study of cytotoxic CD8 clonotypes in ibrutinib-treated CLL. Some clones are missing from TCRdb's copy, which holds only in-frame ones; the method was immunoSEQ multiplex PCR. The sample lists about 50,000 clones; around 52% were seen once. The specimen was PBMCs, collected after 24 months of ibrutinib treatment. The origin of the receptors is a human donor with chronic lymphocytic leukemia.

V and J are TRBV6-1 and TRBJ1-1, with D possibly matching TRBD1 (5 bases). The CDR3 extends over 11 amino acids. Per germline, CDR1 MNHNS and CDR2 SASEGT. V was clipped by 6 bases and J by 8 bases, with 10 bases between them. The CDR3 protein is CASRERGEAFF. The DNA of the CDR3 is TGTGCCAGCAGGGAGCGGGGCGAAGCTTTCTTT.

The table lists this clone with a count of one. The junction departs from the called germline gene at one end, perhaps through a read error. The genes are TRBV6-5 and TRBJ1-1; no definite D call. Looked up from germline, CDR1 is MNHEY and CDR2 is SVGAGI. This CDR3 is built from 8 residues. CDR3 DNA sequence: TGTGCCAGCAGTAAGACCCCCTTT. Protein sequence: CASSKTPF.

This clone showed up just a few times. The chain combines TRBV5-1 with TRBJ2-5; D is unresolved. Germline lookup yields CDR1 SGHRS and CDR2 YFSETQ. CDR3 length: 14 amino acids. Trimming removed 4 bases from V and 1 base from J, with 11 bases in between. The CDR3 here is CASSPGSTQETQYF. CDR3 DNA: TGCGCCAGCAGCCCCGGAAGTACCCAAGAGACCCAGTACTTC.

This clone has only a few counts. This chain links TRBV7-2 with TRBJ2-5; the D is unclear. Looked up from germline, CDR1 is SGHTA and CDR2 is FQGNSA. CDR3 length: 13 amino acids. Trimming removed 5 bases from V and 2 bases from J, with 9 bases in between. DNA for the CDR3: TGTGCCAGCAGCATTACAGTACAAGAGACCCAGTACTTC. As protein: CASSITVQETQYF.

The chain carries TRBV6-6 and TRBJ2-3; 8 positions match TRBD1. This CDR3 is built from 11 residues. Germline assignment: CDR1 MNHNY and CDR2 SVGAGI (reference sequence). V lost 5 bases to trimming and J lost 15 bases; unmatched junction nucleotides: 7. Here the CDR3 reads CASSPGTGEYF. The CDR3 coding sequence is TGTGCCAGCAGTCCCGGGACAGGAGAATATTTT.

The chain recombines TRBV7-9 with TRBJ1-2, with D possibly being TRBD1 (6 bases). The CDR3 runs 15 residues. The V gene lost 1 base and the J gene lost 2 bases, with 11 bases spanning the gap. The germline gives CDR1 SEHNR, CDR2 FQNEAQ (reference sequence). CDR3 sequence reads: CASSLDGGSNYGYTF. Written as DNA, the CDR3 is TGTGCCAGCAGCTTAGACGGGGGCAGCAACTATGGCTACACCTTC.

V usage is TRBV19 and J usage is TRBJ1-1; D perhaps matches TRBD1 (5 bases). V lost 4 bases, J lost 4 bases, and 16 bases lay in between. Germline CDR1 reads LNHDA; CDR2 reads SQIVND (reference sequence). The CDR3 length is 15 residues. The CDR3 loop is CASSTPKTESTEAFF. In DNA, the CDR3 is TGTGCCAGTAGTACCCCGAAGACAGAGAGCACTGAAGCTTTCTTT.

This rearrangement joins TRBV11-2 to TRBJ2-5, with a weak D call TRBD2 (5 bases). The germline V gene encodes CDR1 SGHAT and CDR2 FQNNGV. This CDR3 is 16 amino acids long. The ends were cut back, 3 bases at V and 5 bases at J, with 19 bases in the middle. This CDR3 reads CASSLGGRLNRETQYF. The DNA for the CDR3 is TGTGCCAGCAGCTTGGGCGGGCGGCTAAACCGCGAGACCCAGTACTTC. Based on the CDR3 plus reference TRBV11-2 and TRBJ2-5, the full variable domain is EAGVAQSPRYKIIEKRQSVAFWCNPISGHATLYWYQQILGQGPKLLIQFQNNGVVDDSQLPKDRFSAERLKGVDSTLKIQPAKLEDSAVYLCASSLGGRLNRETQYFGPGTRLLVL.

The chain recombines TRBV6-6 with TRBJ1-2; unclear D gene. Germline CDR1 and CDR2: MNHNY and SVGAGI (reference sequence). V lost 6 bases and J lost 4, with 12 bases in between. CDR3 length: 13 residues. CDR3 amino acids: CASSQTEVYGYTF. The CDR3 DNA sequence: TGTGCCAGCAGCCAAACAGAGGTCTATGGCTACACCTTC.

In this sample, this clone turned up once. Here the CDR3 reads CASTRRGLAEAYEQYF. The CDR3 region has the DNA TGCGCCAGCACCCGACGGGGACTAGCGGAGGCCTACGAGCAGTACTTC. The rearrangement links TRBV10-2 to TRBJ2-7; 11 nucleotides line up with TRBD2. This CDR3 contains 16 residues. J lost 2 bases, V lost 7 bases, and 10 bases had no gene match. Germline assignment: CDR1 WSHSY and CDR2 SAAADI.

The chain combines TRBV19 with TRBJ1-1; no firm D call. This CDR3 has 14 residues. V dropped 3 bases and J dropped 0 bases, with 8 bases sitting between them. Germline CDR1 is LNHDA and CDR2 is SQIVND (reference sequence). The CDR3: CASSIFGLNTEAFF. For the CDR3, the DNA is TGTGCCAGTAGTATCTTTGGCTTGAACACTGAAGCTTTCTTT. Using reference TRBV19 and TRBJ1-1 for the parts outside the CDR3, the full variable domain is DGGITQSPKYLFRKEGQNVTLSCEQNLNHDAMYWYRQDPGQGLRLIYYSQIVNDFQKGDIAEGYSVSREKKESFPLTVTSAQKNPTAFYLCASSIFGLNTEAFFGQGTRLTVV.

The chain couples TRBV6-5 to TRBJ1-5, with a tentative D call TRBD1 (5 bases). Trimming took off 0 bases at V and 7 bases at J, with 10 bases between the two ends. The germline CDR1 and CDR2 sequences are MNHEY and SVGAGI. This CDR3 has 14 amino acids. CDR3 sequence (DNA): TGTGCCAGCAGTTACTCAAGGGGCGGCCAGCCCCAGCATTTT. This codes for CASSYSRGGQPQHF.

The CDR3: CASRNLGTSPLHF. DNA for the CDR3: TGTGCCAGCAGAAATCTCGGGACTTCACCCCTCCACTTT. The rearrangement uses TRBV7-9 and TRBJ1-6; D perhaps matches TRBD1 (5 bases). The germline gives CDR1 SEHNR, CDR2 FQNEAQ (reference sequence). Trimming took 6 bases from V and 9 from J, leaving 12 bases between them. The CDR3 spans 13 residues.

This clone was counted once. The chain links TRBV5-1 to TRBJ2-2; 9 bases agree with TRBD1. J gave up 3 bases and V 4 bases, and 7 bases lay outside the gene matches. From germline, CDR1 is SGHRS and CDR2 YFSETQ. The CDR3 length is 16 residues. In DNA form, the CDR3 reads TGCGCCAGCAGCCTTCAGACAGGGGGTTACACCGGGGAGCTGTTTTTT. Translating gives CASSLQTGGYTGELFF.

This clone has ten or more counts. The rearrangement joins TRBV7-6 to TRBJ1-3; D call uncertain. Trimming stripped 1 base from V and 2 bases from J, with 15 bases between. The CDR3 has 17 residues. Germline V gene sequence: CDR1 SGHVS, CDR2 FNYEAQ. In nucleotides, the CDR3 is TGTGCCAGCAGCTTAGTGGCAGGACTCACAGCTGGAAACACCATATATTTT. Encoded protein: CASSLVAGLTAGNTIYF.

The rearrangement uses TRBV19 and TRBJ2-7, with 7 nucleotides matching TRBD1. With 7 bases clipped from V and 9 bases from J, the junction kept 12 bases outside the gene matches. CDR1 LNHDA and CDR2 SQIVND come from the germline V gene (reference sequence). This CDR3 spans 13 amino acids. The DNA for the CDR3 is TGTGCCAGTACCGAGGGGGACAGTAGCGTGCAGTACTTC. Translation gives CASTEGDSSVQYF. Using reference TRBV19 and TRBJ2-7 for the parts outside the CDR3, the full variable domain is DGGITQSPKYLFRKEGQNVTLSCEQNLNHDAMYWYRQDPGQGLRLIYYSQIVNDFQKGDIAEGYSVSREKKESFPLTVTSAQKNPTAFYLCASTEGDSSVQYFGPGTRLTVT.

V and J are TRBV6-1 and TRBJ1-1, with TRBD1 identical over 10 bases. V was clipped by 7 bases and J by 4 bases; unmatched bases: 9. This CDR3 contains 15 residues. From germline, CDR1 is MNHNS and CDR2 SASEGT. The CDR3 DNA reads as TGTGCCAGCACCCGGACAGGGGGAACGGGCACTGAAGCTTTCTTT. Its translation is CASTRTGGTGTEAFF.

For the CDR3, the DNA is TGCGCCAGCAGCTTGGGTCGGGCAGGGGATGGCTACACCTTC. Translation gives CASSLGRAGDGYTF. The rearrangement links TRBV5-1 to TRBJ1-2; D perhaps matches TRBD1 (6 bases). The CDR3 runs to 14 residues. Germline V gene lookup returns CDR1 SGHRS and CDR2 YFSETQ. V dropped 0 bases and J dropped 6 bases, with 12 bases sitting between them.